This T cell receptor (beta chain) was sequenced for a study of blood T cell repertoires in COVID-19. Whole-study context: Specimens from acute and convalescent COVID-19 originated in the United States, Italy and Spain. T cells, B-cell-depleted T cells, or PBMCs supplied cDNA or gDNA.

Original analysis: Scientists estimated how many nucleated cells there were by amplifying reference gene primers. TCRdb's table, derived via immunoSEQ multiplex PCR, lists solely in-frame clones and lacks some. V and J calls plus clone size are reproduced from that table; the DNA served to infer D and trimming. Of 90,000 to 140,000 clones listed, 75% to 85% were seen once; the top ten hold 8.5% to 9.5%. The V and J ends lost 5 bases and 5 bases, in that order; junction bases with no gene match: 15. The germline V gene encodes CDR1 SEHNR and CDR2 FQNEAQ (reference sequence). CDR3 length: 17 residues. J is TRBJ2-5 and V is TRBV7-9, with 9 bases lining up with TRBD1. Sequences were obtained from peripheral blood. This TCR was recovered from a woman between 65 and 79 years old with acute or convalescent COVID-19. CDR3 protein: CASSARPQGARGETQYF. The CDR3 DNA reads as TGTGCCAGCAGCGCCCGTCCACAGGGGGCTAGAGGGGAGACCCAGTACTTC.